Listed below are T cell receptor beta chains from one sample, sequenced in a study of blood T cell repertoires in COVID-19. The data were produced by immunoSEQ multiplex PCR, yet TCRdb's version contains in-frame clones alone and is incomplete. Of about 190,000 clones in the sample, roughly 86% were seen once. Sequencing was carried out using peripheral blood. The receptors were sampled from a young woman with active or convalescent COVID-19. Both conserved end residues are part of each CDR3. Clone size is not always given. Where it is, it says once, few, many or a class for expanded clones.

clone_size	v_call	cdr3_aa
.	TRBV5-6	CASSWGTGVLRWTQYF
.	TRBV10-1	CASSESGLRGTNSGNTIYF
.	TRBV12-3/TRBV12-4	CASSFYRFYEQYF
.	TRBV5-4	CASSSGQSNTEAFF
.	TRBV10-1	CASSDSGQPQHF
.	TRBV7-6	CASSLVGTNTDTQYF
once	TRBV15	CATSRDPNTEAFF
.	TRBV5-6	CASSFWRGAEAFF
once	TRBV20-1	CSASSGAPYEQYF
.	TRBV9	CASSVEDYGYTF
.	TRBV18	CASSPYTSGNYNEQFF
.	TRBV28	CASSLHTSSGHNEQFF